A single sample is the source of the 14 T cell receptor beta chains below, sequenced in a study of blood T cell dynamics during melanoma immunotherapy. The sample's time point: pre-treatment baseline. The repertoire was sequenced with immunoSEQ multiplex PCR; TCRdb's copy has only in-frame clones and lacks some. The top ten hold around 5.8% of the sample, which has 13,000 to 15,000 clones, under 90% seen once. The sample consisted of blood, taken from a patient treated with checkpoint blockade. Receptor source: a human donor with melanoma.

The genes are TRBV7-2 and TRBJ1-1, with 7 bases identical to TRBD1. The length of the CDR3 is 15 residues. J lost 4 bases, V lost 2 bases, and 7 bases had no gene match. CDR1 SGHTA and CDR2 FQGNSA come from the germline V gene. The CDR3 bases are TGTGCCAGCAGCTTAACCCTCCCAGGGGGCACTGAAGCTTTCTTT. Translating gives CASSLTLPGGTEAFF.

The chain links TRBV6-1 to TRBJ2-1; D is possibly TRBD1 (5 bases). Trimming shortened V by 6 bases and J by 3 bases, and 12 bases separated the two germline ends. Looked up from germline, CDR1 is MNHNS and CDR2 is SASEGT. The CDR3 totals 14 residues. CDR3 region: CASRNLDNYNEQFF. The CDR3 DNA follows: TGTGCCAGCAGAAATTTGGACAACTACAATGAGCAGTTCTTC.

The chain is built from TRBV2 and TRBJ2-7; no reliable D call. CDR3 length: 14 amino acids. Trimming took off 3 bases at V and 1 base at J, with 10 bases between the two ends. Germline assignment: CDR1 SNHLY and CDR2 FYNNEI. CDR3 sequence reads: CASSDPPPSYEQYF. CDR3 coding DNA: TGTGCCAGCAGTGATCCCCCTCCTTCCTACGAGCAGTACTTC.

This sequence joins TRBV18 and TRBJ2-1, with a tentative D call TRBD1 (7 bases). Deletions cut 8 bases from V and 5 bases from J, with 19 bases between. The CDR3 consists of 15 residues. The germline V gene encodes CDR1 KGHSH and CDR2 LQKENI. In DNA, the CDR3 is TGTGCCAGCCGTCGACAAGACAGGGAGGACAATGAGCAGTTCTTC. This sequence encodes CASRRQDREDNEQFF.

The chain uses TRBV7-2 and TRBJ2-7; D is possibly TRBD1 or TRBD2 (5 bases each). Germline V gene sequence: CDR1 SGHTA, CDR2 FQGNSA. This CDR3 spans 13 amino acids. V dropped 3 bases and J dropped 5 bases, with 11 bases sitting between them. CDR3 sequence reads: CASSFGGRDEQYV. As DNA, the CDR3 is TGTGCCAGCAGCTTCGGAGGCAGGGACGAGCAGTACGTC.

The chain joins TRBV15 to TRBJ2-3; TRBD2 is a possible D gene (6 bases). Trimming stripped 1 base from V and 5 bases from J, with 13 bases between. The CDR3 length is 15 residues. Germline loops: CDR1 LNHNV, CDR2 YYDKDF (reference sequence). The CDR3 coding sequence is TGTGCCACCAGCAGAGGGGGGGTCCAGGGAGATACGCAGTATTTT. Its protein product is CATSRGGVQGDTQYF.

This chain links TRBV5-6 with TRBJ2-5; weak D call: TRBD2 (6 bases). V was trimmed by 4 bases and J by 1 base, leaving 8 bases between them. This CDR3 comprises 13 residues. CDR1 and CDR2 from the germline V gene are SGHDT and YYEEEE. The CDR3 here is CASSRDFQETQYF. CDR3 sequence (DNA): TGTGCCAGCAGCCGGGACTTCCAAGAGACCCAGTACTTC.

This rearrangement joins TRBV19 to TRBJ1-2; D possibly corresponds to TRBD1 (5 bases). V lost 10 bases and J lost 8, with 17 bases in between. This CDR3 comprises 12 residues. Germline values: CDR1 LNHDA, CDR2 SQIVND (reference sequence). The CDR3 is CATADIMEGYTF. Here the CDR3 DNA reads TGTGCCACCGCGGACATCATGGAAGGCTACACCTTC.

V gene TRBV13 combines with J gene TRBJ2-3, with 12 bases fitting TRBD1. Germline V gene sequence: CDR1 PRHDT, CDR2 FYEKMQ (reference sequence). With V trimmed by 3 bases and J by 5 bases, 3 bases remained unmatched. The CDR3 is made up of 15 amino acids. The CDR3 region is CASSLGQGAGDTQYF. The CDR3 region has the DNA TGTGCCAGCAGCTTGGGACAGGGGGCAGGAGATACGCAGTATTTT.

This clone was observed a few times. V is TRBV15 and J is TRBJ2-7; 8 positions agree with TRBD1. From germline, CDR1 is LNHNV and CDR2 YYDKDF (reference sequence). The length of the CDR3 is 14 residues. J was trimmed by 0 bases and V by 8 bases; bases with no gene match: 6. CDR3 residues: CATRRTGSSYEQYV. CDR3 nucleotides: TGTGCCACCCGCCGGACAGGGAGCTCCTACGAGCAGTACGTC.

The V and J genes are TRBV13 and TRBJ1-2; tentative D call: TRBD1 (6 bases). Germline V CDR1 and CDR2: PRHDT, FYEKMQ (reference sequence). The CDR3 totals 16 residues. V was pared by 6 bases and J by 5 bases, with 22 bases between. Here the CDR3 DNA reads TGTGCCAGCAGTGTCCAGGGGACCATGGTCGGTTATGGCTACACCTTC. As protein: CASSVQGTMVGYGYTF.

The chain uses TRBV4-1 and TRBJ2-2; the D gene is possibly TRBD1 (5 bases). The germline V gene has CDR1 MGHRA and CDR2 YSYEKL. Trimming stripped 7 bases from V and 7 bases from J, with 22 bases between. The CDR3 runs 16 residues. The CDR3 sequence: CASTRDLGQGLGELFF. The DNA for the CDR3 is TGCGCCAGCACCCGCGACCTGGGGCAGGGCCTCGGGGAGCTGTTTTTT.

This chain links TRBV5-6 with TRBJ2-1; D gene ambiguous. The length of the CDR3 is 13 residues. The V and J ends lost 1 base and 4 bases respectively, with 6 bases between them. Germline loops: CDR1 SGHDT, CDR2 YYEEEE. CDR3 amino acids: CASSLLQYNEQFF. CDR3 bases: TGTGCCAGCAGCTTGTTGCAATACAATGAGCAGTTCTTC. The full variable domain, its missing parts supplied by reference TRBV5-6 and TRBJ2-1, is DAGVTQSPTHLIKTRGQQVTLRCSPKSGHDTVSWYQQALGQGPQFIFQYYEEEERQRGNFPDRFSGHQFPNYSSELNVNALLLGDSALYLCASSLLQYNEQFFGPGTRLTVL.

J is TRBJ1-2 and V is TRBV7-2; D not resolved. CDR3 length equals 11 residues. The germline V and J ends were trimmed by 5 bases and 6 bases, with 7 bases remaining between them. Germline-derived CDR1 and CDR2 are SGHTA and FQGNSA. The CDR3 here is CASSPHHGYTF. The CDR3 DNA is TGTGCCAGCAGCCCACACCATGGCTACACCTTC.